Only a few counts were recorded for the clone carrying this T cell receptor beta chain. The antigen remains unidentified. Amplified regions were TCR beta CDR3 sequences from RNA transcripts. HTBI primers drove first-round RT-PCR of the TCR CDR3. TCRdb re-called the multiplex PCR reads through MiXCR, storing one row per CDR3 protein. Here the sample spans around 400,000 distinct CDR3 sequences, nearly 15% being singletons. CDR3 length: 14 residues. The ends were cut back, 4 bases at V and 3 bases at J, with 9 bases in the middle. The germline CDR1 and CDR2 sequences are SEHNR and FQNEAQ (reference sequence). The sample belongs to a study of T cells in Graves' hyperthyroidism and ophthalmopathy. Ophthalmopathy patients all had a Clinical Activity Score of at least 3, a NOSPECS grade of at least 4 and disease under 3 months old. Study results and limitations: Also found in blood were most expanded thyroid clonotypes above 0.001. Ophthalmopathy, which appeared later, was predicted by the model a median approximately six months before onset. From stable hyperthyroidism, ophthalmopathy was set apart by a 13 V-J model.

The sample was blood. This clonotype originated in a woman aged 55-70 years with Graves' ophthalmopathy. The rearrangement uses TRBV7-9 and TRBJ2-2, with D tentatively TRBD1 or TRBD2 (5 bases each). CDR3 region: CASSWDGYTGELFF. DNA of the CDR3: TGTGCCAGCAGCTGGGACGGGTACACCGGGGAGCTGTTTTTT.